Each of the 20 T cell receptor beta chains below was sequenced from the same sample in a study of shared clonotypes between healthy human individuals. The protocol was immunoSEQ multiplex PCR, while the TCRdb copy is restricted to in-frame clones and leaves out a portion. This repertoire shows a few million clones, approximately 94% found once; its top ten account for under 0.15%. Input material: naive CD4+ T cells sorted from blood. The subset denotes: CD45RA+ positively selected. These TCRs come from a man between 18 and 35 years old in good health.

V usage is TRBV14 and J usage is TRBJ2-7; the D is unclear. V lost 2 bases, J lost 5 bases, and 19 bases lay in between. CDR3 size: 16 residues. CDR1 and CDR2 from the germline V gene are SGHDN and FVKESK. The CDR3 loop reads CASSQPDDWGRDEQYF. The CDR3 DNA reads as TGTGCCAGCAGCCAACCAGACGACTGGGGTAGAGACGAGCAGTACTTC.

V gene TRBV6-1 combines with J gene TRBJ2-1; D may be TRBD1 or TRBD2 (6 bases each). The CDR3 covers 15 residues. Germline CDR1 MNHNS, CDR2 SASEGT. V was shortened by 4 bases and J by 5 bases, with 15 bases between the two germline ends. The CDR3, as DNA: TGTGCCAGCAGTGTATCGGGGGCCGGGAACAATGAGCAGTTCTTC. Translating it yields CASSVSGAGNNEQFF.

The V gene is TRBV12-5, the J gene TRBJ2-5; either TRBD1 or TRBD2 may supply D (5 bases each). This CDR3 is built from 14 residues. CDR1 is LGHNT and CDR2 is FRNRAP in the germline V gene. Trimming stripped 4 bases from V and 4 bases from J, with 13 bases between. The CDR3, as DNA: TGTGCTAGTGGTTGGCGGGCAGGGTCAGAGACCCAGTACTTC. Protein product: CASGWRAGSETQYF.

The chain is built from TRBV7-3 and TRBJ2-7; 9 nucleotides line up with TRBD1. The CDR3 sequence is 14 residues long. Trimming cost V 6 bases and J 0 bases; bases outside gene matches: 3. CDR1 is SGHTA and CDR2 is FQGTGA in the germline V gene. CDR3 in amino acids: CASRQTGGSYEQYF. The DNA for the CDR3 is TGTGCCAGCAGACAGACAGGGGGCTCCTACGAGCAGTACTTC.

The sample holds one count of this clone. The chain has TRBV27 and TRBJ2-3; D not resolved. The V end lost 8 bases, the J end lost 0 bases, and 15 bases lay between the germline ends. CDR3 length: 15 residues. From germline, CDR1 is MNHEY and CDR2 SMNVEV (reference sequence). The CDR3 sequence: CASSRTATSTDTQYF. DNA of the CDR3: TGTGCCAGCTCGCGGACGGCCACCAGCACAGATACGCAGTATTTT.

The rearrangement uses TRBV9 and TRBJ2-2, with 12 bases aligning to TRBD2. V gave up 4 bases and J gave up 3 bases; unmatched junction bases: 10. Germline V gives CDR1 SGDLS, CDR2 YYNGEE. There are 18 residues in the CDR3. The CDR3 coding sequence is TGTGCCAGCAGCCTGCGACTAGCGGGGGTCTTGGACACCGGGGAGCTGTTTTTT. It translates to CASSLRLAGVLDTGELFF.

The V gene is TRBV18, the J gene TRBJ2-1, with D unresolved. In germline, CDR1 is KGHSH, CDR2 LQKENI. The V end was cut by 7 bases, the J end by 8 bases, with 12 bases between. This CDR3 is 12 amino acids long. The CDR3: CASFTPADEQFF. CDR3 nucleotide sequence: TGTGCCAGCTTCACCCCGGCCGATGAGCAGTTCTTC.

The chain combines TRBV15 with TRBJ1-3, with D uncertain. This CDR3 has 15 residues. V dropped 5 bases and J dropped 0 bases, with 11 bases sitting between them. Germline CDR1 LNHNV, CDR2 YYDKDF (reference sequence). The CDR3 spells CATSASGSSGNTIYF. The CDR3 DNA is TGTGCCACCAGCGCGTCAGGATCCTCTGGAAACACCATATATTTT.

The gene calls are TRBV7-6 and TRBJ2-3, with unresolved D. Germline CDR1 is SGHVS and CDR2 is FNYEAQ. This CDR3 is built from 16 residues. The V end lost 1 base, the J end lost 0 bases, and 11 bases lay between the germline ends. CDR3 DNA sequence: TGTGCCAGCAGCTTAGGGTCAGCCACTAGCACAGATACGCAGTATTTT. Its protein product is CASSLGSATSTDTQYF. The whole variable domain, filled in from reference TRBV7-6 and TRBJ2-3, reads GAGVSQSPRYKVTKRGQDVALRCDPISGHVSLYWYRQALGQGPEFLTYFNYEAQQDKSGLPNDRFSAERPEGSISTLTIQRTEQRDSAMYRCASSLGSATSTDTQYFGPGTRLTVL.

The V gene is TRBV28, the J gene TRBJ2-5; TRBD1 agrees at 12 bases. Germline V lookup: CDR1 MDHEN, CDR2 SYDVKM. The J segment lost 5 bases and the V segment lost 6 bases, leaving 7 bases of the junction unmatched. This CDR3 comprises 15 residues. CDR3 sequence reads: CASSAGTGGKETQYF. The CDR3 DNA is TGTGCCAGCAGCGCCGGGACAGGGGGCAAGGAGACCCAGTACTTC. Full variable domain (outside the CDR3, taken from reference TRBV28 and TRBJ2-5): DVKVTQSSRYLVKRTGEKVFLECVQDMDHENMFWYRQDPGLGLRLIYFSYDVKMKEKGDIPEGYSVSREKKERFSLILESASTNQTSMYLCASSAGTGGKETQYFGPGTRLLVL.

The chain has TRBV7-6 and TRBJ1-5; D uncertain. Trimming cost V 0 bases and J 5 bases, with 5 bases left between them. The CDR3 is 13 amino acids. The germline gives CDR1 SGHVS, CDR2 FNYEAQ. CDR3 nucleotide sequence: TGTGCCAGCAGCTTAGCGGCCTATCAGCCCCAGCATTTT. It translates to CASSLAAYQPQHF.

The chain is built from TRBV7-9 and TRBJ2-3; 7 nucleotides line up with TRBD2. V gave up 0 bases and J gave up 3 bases; unmatched junction bases: 6. The CDR3 is made up of 16 amino acids. Germline CDR1 is SEHNR and CDR2 is FQNEAQ (reference sequence). CDR3 protein: CASSLAQRGLTDTQYF. The CDR3 nucleotides read TGTGCCAGCAGCTTAGCGCAGCGGGGTCTGACAGATACGCAGTATTTT.

There are a few counts of this clone. This sample also contains other DNA sequences that code for the same CDR3. This chain connects TRBV6-5 to TRBJ1-2; the match to TRBD1 covers 8 bases. Per the germline V gene, CDR1 is MNHEY and CDR2 is SVGAGI. With V trimmed by 4 bases and J by 7 bases, 2 bases remained unmatched. The CDR3 covers 12 residues. The CDR3 protein is CASSSGQGGYTF. CDR3 nucleotide sequence: TGTGCCAGCAGTTCCGGACAGGGTGGCTACACCTTC.

CDR3 in amino acids: CASSPPRASGRSSYNEQFF. The CDR3 DNA follows: TGTGCCAGCAGCCCCCCGAGGGCTAGCGGCCGAAGCTCCTACAATGAGCAGTTCTTC. The chain links TRBV7-6 to TRBJ2-1, with 7 bases matching TRBD2. Germline CDR1 is SGHVS and CDR2 is FNYEAQ. CDR3 size: 19 residues. J gave up 0 bases and V 5 bases, and 16 bases lay outside the gene matches.

The J gene is TRBJ2-2, the V gene TRBV30; D is possibly TRBD1 or TRBD2 (5 bases each). The CDR3 covers 14 residues. Germline CDR1 and CDR2: GTSNPN and SVGIG (reference sequence). V was shortened by 3 bases and J by 3 bases, with 11 bases between the two germline ends. The CDR3 bases are TGTGCCTGGAGCGCCGAGGGGTACACCGGGGAGCTGTTTTTT. Amino acid sequence: CAWSAEGYTGELFF. Filled out from reference TRBV30 and TRBJ2-2, the complete variable domain reads SQTIHQWPATLVQPVGSPLSLECTVEGTSNPNLYWYRQAAGRGLQLLFYSVGIGQISSEVPQNLSASRPQDRQFILSSKKLLLSDSGFYLCAWSAEGYTGELFFGEGSRLTVL.

The V and J genes are TRBV6-1 and TRBJ2-7; 9 positions agree with TRBD1. The trim removed 7 bases at V and 1 base at J, leaving 8 bases unmatched. The germline V gene has CDR1 MNHNS and CDR2 SASEGT. This CDR3 contains 15 residues. This chain's CDR3 is CASTIQGAVSYEQYF. The CDR3 DNA is TGTGCCAGCACCATACAGGGGGCAGTGTCCTACGAGCAGTACTTC.

The chain recombines TRBV9 with TRBJ2-5; D is unclear. V was pared by 1 base and J by 7 bases, with 17 bases between. The CDR3 loop spans 15 amino acids. Germline CDR1 and CDR2: SGDLS and YYNGEE. This chain's CDR3 is CASSVNDGNRVTQYF. In DNA form, the CDR3 reads TGTGCCAGCAGCGTAAATGATGGGAATCGGGTGACCCAGTACTTC.

V and J are TRBV6-6 and TRBJ1-4, with 7 positions matching TRBD1. The CDR3 covers 13 residues. J lost 6 bases, V lost 8 bases, and 6 bases had no gene match. CDR1 and CDR2 from the germline V gene are MNHNY and SVGAGI (reference sequence). The CDR3 nucleotides read TGTGCCAGCCTATACAGGGGCGATGAAAAACTGTTTTTT. Encoded protein: CASLYRGDEKLFF.

This rearrangement joins TRBV7-2 to TRBJ2-7; 9 bases align to TRBD2. The length of the CDR3 is 15 residues. In germline, CDR1 is SGHTA, CDR2 FQGNSA. The J segment lost 3 bases and the V segment lost 5 bases, leaving 8 bases of the junction unmatched. Here the CDR3 reads CASSPRGLAYYEQYF. The CDR3 DNA sequence: TGTGCCAGCAGCCCCCGAGGACTAGCGTACTACGAGCAGTACTTC.

The CDR3 protein is CASSTSGYSYTIYF. CDR3 bases: TGTGCCAGCAGCACGAGTGGGTATTCCTACACCATATATTTT. The V gene is TRBV11-2, the J gene TRBJ1-3; the D is unclear. The germline V gene encodes CDR1 SGHAT and CDR2 FQNNGV. Trimming left V 5 bases short and J 8 bases short, with 16 bases between. This CDR3 has 14 amino acids.